The clone carrying this T cell receptor (beta chain) has a handful of counts. Clones were sequenced by immunoSEQ multiplex PCR, and TCRdb holds only the in-frame ones, with some missing. The table shows tens of thousands of clones, with roughly 79% occurring only once. Germline V gene lookup returns CDR1 WSHSY and CDR2 SAAADI. The trim removed 6 bases at V and 0 bases at J, leaving 14 bases unmatched. CDR3 size: 18 residues. This entry comes from a study of STAT5B mutations in CD4+ large granular lymphocyte leukemia. The material sequenced was CD4+ T cells from blood buffy coats. The chain uses TRBV10-2 and TRBJ2-3; TRBD1 agrees at 8 bases. This TCR derives from a human donor in good health. As DNA, the CDR3 is TGCGCCAGCAGCCAAACACAACGGACAGGGAGTAGCACAGATACGCAGTATTTT. Translation: CASSQTQRTGSSTDTQYF.